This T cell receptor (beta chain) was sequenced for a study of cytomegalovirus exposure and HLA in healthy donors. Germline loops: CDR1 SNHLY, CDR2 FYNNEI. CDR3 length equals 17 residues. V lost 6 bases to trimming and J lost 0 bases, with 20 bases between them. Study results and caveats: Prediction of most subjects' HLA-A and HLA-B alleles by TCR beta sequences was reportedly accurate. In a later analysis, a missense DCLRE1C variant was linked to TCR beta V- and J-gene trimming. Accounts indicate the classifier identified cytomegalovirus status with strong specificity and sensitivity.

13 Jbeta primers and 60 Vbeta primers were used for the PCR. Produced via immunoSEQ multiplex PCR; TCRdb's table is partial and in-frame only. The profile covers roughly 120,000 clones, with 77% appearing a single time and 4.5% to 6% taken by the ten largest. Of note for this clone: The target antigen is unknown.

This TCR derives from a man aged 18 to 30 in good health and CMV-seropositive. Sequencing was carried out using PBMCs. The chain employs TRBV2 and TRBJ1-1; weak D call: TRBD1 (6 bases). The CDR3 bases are TGTGCCAGCAGAAAAGGACAGAGCCGGAACATGAACACTGAAGCTTTCTTT. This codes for CASRKGQSRNMNTEAFF.